A single T cell receptor (beta chain) is shown here with its context. The target antigen is unknown. Per the germline V gene, CDR1 is DFQATT and CDR2 is SNEGSKA (reference sequence). CDR3 size: 15 residues. V lost 6 bases and J 0 bases, leaving 12 bases between the germline ends. This sample was taken from a study of identical twins. Each CDR3 protein is one row after TCRdb ran MiXCR on the 5' RACE reads. The table has 200,000 to 250,000 distinct CDR3 sequences, roughly 7% seen once. Points from the study as a whole: Within beta out-of-frame sequences, the excess sharing observed between twins was weaker.

These data also featured in a second study, about yellow fever vaccine responses in identical twins.

Sequenced: memory (CD45RO+) T cells sorted from blood. The clonotype was recovered from a woman between 18 and 30 years old in good health. V and J are TRBV20-1 and TRBJ2-6; D may match TRBD1 or TRBD2 (5 bases each). CDR3 coding DNA: TGCAGTGCCAGGGACCGCCTCTCTGGGGCCAACGTCCTGACTTTC. Translating it yields CSARDRLSGANVLTF.